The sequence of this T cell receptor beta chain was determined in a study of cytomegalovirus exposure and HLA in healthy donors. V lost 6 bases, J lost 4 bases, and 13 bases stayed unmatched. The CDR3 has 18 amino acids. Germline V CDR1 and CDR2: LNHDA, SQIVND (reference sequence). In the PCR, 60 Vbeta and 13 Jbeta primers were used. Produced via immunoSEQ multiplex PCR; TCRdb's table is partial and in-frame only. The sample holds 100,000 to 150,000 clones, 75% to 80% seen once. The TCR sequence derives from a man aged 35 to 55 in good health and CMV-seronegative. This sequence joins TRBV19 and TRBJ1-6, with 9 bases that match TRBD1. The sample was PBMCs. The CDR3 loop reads CASRTRGTGSPYNSPLHF. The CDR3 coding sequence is TGTGCCAGTAGGACTCGCGGGACAGGGTCCCCTTATAATTCACCCCTCCACTTT.